These 9 T cell receptor beta chains were all obtained from the same sample, sequenced in a study of control samples from healthy donors and cancer patients. Measured with immunoSEQ multiplex PCR; TCRdb has only the in-frame clones, and not every one. The top ten hold roughly 0.64% of the sample, which has approximately 150,000 clones, around 90% seen once. Sequencing was carried out using blood. The receptor source for this set is a woman aged 30 to 39 in good health.

The chain uses TRBV19 and TRBJ2-2, with a possible D match to TRBD2 (5 bases). Trimming shortened V by 5 bases and J by 2 bases, and 21 bases separated the two germline ends. The CDR3 is 18 residues long. In germline, CDR1 is LNHDA, CDR2 SQIVND (reference sequence). Written as DNA, the CDR3 is TGTGCCAGTAGTTCGCCTAGCTGGGCCGCGGGCAACACCGGGGAGCTGTTTTTT. This translates into CASSSPSWAAGNTGELFF.

The genes are TRBV11-3 and TRBJ2-2; 9 positions match TRBD1. V was pared by 5 bases and J by 1 base, with 5 bases of the junction left unmatched. CDR3 size: 16 residues. Germline V gene data show CDR1 as SGHNT and CDR2 as YENEEA. CDR3 residues: CASSPGDRVNTGELFF. The CDR3 DNA reads as TGTGCCAGCAGCCCCGGGGACAGGGTGAACACCGGGGAGCTGTTTTTT.

The J gene is TRBJ2-7, the V gene TRBV28; no reliable D call. Trimming took 2 bases from V and 4 from J, leaving 3 bases between them. Germline V gene lookup returns CDR1 MDHEN and CDR2 SYDVKM. The CDR3 extends over 11 amino acids. CDR3 sequence reads: CASSLMYEQYF. The CDR3 nucleotides are TGTGCCAGCAGTTTAATGTACGAGCAGTACTTC.

V and J are TRBV27 and TRBJ2-6; the D is unclear. Germline V gene data show CDR1 as MNHEY and CDR2 as SMNVEV (reference sequence). Trimming took 2 bases from V and 0 from J, leaving 8 bases between them. This CDR3 is built from 16 residues. The chain's CDR3 is CASSLVSSSGANVLTF. The CDR3 bases are TGTGCCAGCAGTTTAGTCTCCAGCTCTGGGGCCAACGTCCTGACTTTC.

The chain joins TRBV10-1 to TRBJ2-7, with D perhaps being TRBD1 or TRBD2 (6 bases each). V was pared by 4 bases and J by 3 bases, with 16 bases between. The CDR3 sequence is 15 residues long. CDR1 WNHNN and CDR2 SYGVQD come from the germline V gene (reference sequence). This CDR3 reads CASSGGLEGGYEQYF. CDR3 DNA sequence: TGCGCCAGCAGTGGGGGACTGGAAGGGGGCTACGAGCAGTACTTC.

This chain uses TRBV5-1 with TRBJ1-3; D is uncertain. V lost 0 bases to trimming and J lost 0 bases, with 4 bases between them. Germline CDR1 is SGHRS and CDR2 is YFSETQ. The CDR3 spans 14 residues. The CDR3 protein is CASSLDPSGNTIYF. DNA of the CDR3: TGCGCCAGCAGCTTGGACCCCTCTGGAAACACCATATATTTT. Looking up the rest from reference TRBV5-1 and TRBJ1-3 gives the full variable domain: KAGVTQTPRYLIKTRGQQVTLSCSPISGHRSVSWYQQTPGQGLQFLFEYFSETQRNKGNFPGRFSGRQFSNSRSEMNVSTLELGDSALYLCASSLDPSGNTIYFGEGSWLTVV.

This clone was seen a single time. The V and J genes are TRBV11-3 and TRBJ2-2, with D maybe TRBD1 (5 bases). The germline CDR1 and CDR2 sequences are SGHNT and YENEEA. The CDR3 has 12 amino acids. Between the trimmed V and J ends, which lost 5 bases and 5 bases, there was a span of 6 bases. The CDR3 DNA follows: TGTGCCAGCAGCCCAGGGACCGGGGAGCTGTTTTTT. Residues: CASSPGTGELFF.

This clone is a singleton in its sample. The V gene is TRBV7-2, the J gene TRBJ1-5; D is possibly TRBD1 (6 bases). The V end was cut by 1 base, the J end by 5 bases, with 15 bases between. This CDR3 has 16 residues. Germline V lookup: CDR1 SGHTA, CDR2 FQGNSA. CDR3 in amino acids: CASSLGPRRGDQPQHF. CDR3 bases: TGTGCCAGCAGCTTAGGCCCCCGAAGGGGGGATCAGCCCCAGCATTTT.

V usage is TRBV28 and J usage is TRBJ2-7; perhaps D is TRBD1 or TRBD2 (7 bases each). Germline V gene lookup returns CDR1 MDHEN and CDR2 SYDVKM. V lost 5 bases, J lost 0 bases, and 23 bases lay in between. There are 18 residues in the CDR3. CDR3 region: CASSPQGTVGLSSYEQYF. As DNA, the CDR3 is TGTGCCAGCAGTCCGCAAGGGACAGTGGGACTAAGCTCCTACGAGCAGTACTTC.